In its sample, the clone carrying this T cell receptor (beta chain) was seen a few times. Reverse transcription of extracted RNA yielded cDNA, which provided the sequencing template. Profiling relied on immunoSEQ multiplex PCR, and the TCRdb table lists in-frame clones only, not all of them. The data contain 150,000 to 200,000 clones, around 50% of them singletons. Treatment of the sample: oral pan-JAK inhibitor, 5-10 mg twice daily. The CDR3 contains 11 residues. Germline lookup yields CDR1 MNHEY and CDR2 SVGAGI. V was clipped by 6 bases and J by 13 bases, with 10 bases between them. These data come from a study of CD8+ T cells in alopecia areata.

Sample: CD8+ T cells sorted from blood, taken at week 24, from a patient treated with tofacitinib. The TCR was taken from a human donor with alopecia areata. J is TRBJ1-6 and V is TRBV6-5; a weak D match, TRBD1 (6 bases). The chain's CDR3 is CASSRGGPLHF. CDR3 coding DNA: TGTGCCAGCAGCCGCGGGGGCCCCCTCCACTTT.